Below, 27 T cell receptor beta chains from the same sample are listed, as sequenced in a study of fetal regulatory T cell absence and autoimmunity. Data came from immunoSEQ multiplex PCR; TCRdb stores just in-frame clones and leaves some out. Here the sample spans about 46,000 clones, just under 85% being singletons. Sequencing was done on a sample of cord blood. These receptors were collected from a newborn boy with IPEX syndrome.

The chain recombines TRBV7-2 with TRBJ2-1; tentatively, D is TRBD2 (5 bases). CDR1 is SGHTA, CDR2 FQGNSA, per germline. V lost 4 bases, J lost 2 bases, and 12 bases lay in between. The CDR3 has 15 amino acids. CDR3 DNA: TGTGCCAGCAGCTCGGCCGGACTCGCCTACAATGAGCAGTTCTTC. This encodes CASSSAGLAYNEQFF.

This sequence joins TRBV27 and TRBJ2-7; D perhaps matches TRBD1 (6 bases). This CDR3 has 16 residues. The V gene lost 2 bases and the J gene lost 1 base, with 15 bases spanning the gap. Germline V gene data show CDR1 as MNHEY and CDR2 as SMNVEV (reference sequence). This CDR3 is CASSLQGPGVSYEQYF. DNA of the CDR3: TGTGCCAGCAGTTTACAAGGGCCAGGGGTATCCTACGAGCAGTACTTC.

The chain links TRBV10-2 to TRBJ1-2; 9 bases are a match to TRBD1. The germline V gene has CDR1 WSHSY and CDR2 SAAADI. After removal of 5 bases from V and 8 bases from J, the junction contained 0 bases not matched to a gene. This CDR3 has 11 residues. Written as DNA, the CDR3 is TGCGCCAGCAGTACAGGGGGCGGCTACACCTTC. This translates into CASSTGGGYTF.

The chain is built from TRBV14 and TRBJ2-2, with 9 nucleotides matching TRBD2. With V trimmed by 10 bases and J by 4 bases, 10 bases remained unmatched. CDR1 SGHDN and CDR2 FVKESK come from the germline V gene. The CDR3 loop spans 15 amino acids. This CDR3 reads CAKGRGGGATGELFF. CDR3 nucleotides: TGTGCCAAAGGCCGAGGCGGGGGGGCCACCGGGGAGCTGTTTTTT.

As DNA, the CDR3 is TGTGCCAGCAGCAGGAGGGCCCACACAGATACGCAGTATTTT. Its translation: CASSRRAHTDTQYF. The chain is built from TRBV11-2 and TRBJ2-3; tentatively, D is TRBD2 (6 bases). The V end was cut by 5 bases, the J end by 2 bases, with 11 bases between. Germline-derived CDR1 and CDR2 are SGHAT and FQNNGV. This CDR3 contains 14 residues. The full variable domain, with the rest looked up from reference TRBV11-2 and TRBJ2-3, is EAGVAQSPRYKIIEKRQSVAFWCNPISGHATLYWYQQILGQGPKLLIQFQNNGVVDDSQLPKDRFSAERLKGVDSTLKIQPAKLEDSAVYLCASSRRAHTDTQYFGPGTRLTVL.

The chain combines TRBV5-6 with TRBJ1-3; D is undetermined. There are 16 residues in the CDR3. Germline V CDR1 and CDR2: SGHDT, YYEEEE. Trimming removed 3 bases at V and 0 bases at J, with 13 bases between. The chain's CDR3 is CASSSATFGSGNTIYF. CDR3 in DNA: TGTGCCAGCAGCTCTGCAACCTTCGGCTCTGGAAACACCATATATTTT. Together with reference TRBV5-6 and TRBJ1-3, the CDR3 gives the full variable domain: DAGVTQSPTHLIKTRGQQVTLRCSPKSGHDTVSWYQQALGQGPQFIFQYYEEEERQRGNFPDRFSGHQFPNYSSELNVNALLLGDSALYLCASSSATFGSGNTIYFGEGSWLTVV.

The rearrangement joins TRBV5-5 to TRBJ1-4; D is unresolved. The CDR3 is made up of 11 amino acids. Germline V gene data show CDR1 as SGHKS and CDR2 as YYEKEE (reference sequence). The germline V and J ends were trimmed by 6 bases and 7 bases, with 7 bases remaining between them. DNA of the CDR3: TGTGCCAGCACCCGGGGTGAAAAACTGTTTTTT. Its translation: CASTRGEKLFF.

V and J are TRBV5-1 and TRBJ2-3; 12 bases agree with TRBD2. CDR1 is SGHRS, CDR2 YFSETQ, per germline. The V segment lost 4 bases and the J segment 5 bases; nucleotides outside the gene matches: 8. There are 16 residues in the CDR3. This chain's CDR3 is CASSPELAGGVDTQYF. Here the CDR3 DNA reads TGCGCCAGCAGCCCGGAACTAGCGGGAGGAGTAGATACGCAGTATTTT.

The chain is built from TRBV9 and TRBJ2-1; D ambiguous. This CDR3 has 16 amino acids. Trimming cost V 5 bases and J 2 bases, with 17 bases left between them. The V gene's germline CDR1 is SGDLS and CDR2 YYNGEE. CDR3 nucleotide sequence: TGTGCCAGCAGTTGTGGCGTTAACCCCCCCTACAATGAGCAGTTCTTC. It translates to CASSCGVNPPYNEQFF.

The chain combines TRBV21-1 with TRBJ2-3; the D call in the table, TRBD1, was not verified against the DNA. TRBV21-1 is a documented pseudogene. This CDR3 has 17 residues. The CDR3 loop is CASTDLAGQGISDTQYF. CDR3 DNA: TGTGCCAGCACCGACTTGGCGGGACAGGGAATATCAGATACGCAGTATTTT.

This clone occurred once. The CDR3 loop is CASSSPDRERSNEQFF. The DNA of the CDR3 is TGTGCCAGCAGTTCCCCGGACCGGGAGAGGAGCAATGAGCAGTTCTTC. V and J are TRBV6-5 and TRBJ2-1; D perhaps matches TRBD2 (6 bases). The length of the CDR3 is 16 residues. Deletions cut 4 bases from V and 6 bases from J, with 19 bases between. Germline V gene lookup returns CDR1 MNHEY and CDR2 SVGAGI.

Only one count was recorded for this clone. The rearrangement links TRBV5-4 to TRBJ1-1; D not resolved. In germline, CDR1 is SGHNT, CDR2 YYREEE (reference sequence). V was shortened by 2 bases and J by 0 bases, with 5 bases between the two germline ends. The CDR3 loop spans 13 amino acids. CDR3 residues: CASSFVMNTEAFF. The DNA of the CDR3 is TGTGCCAGCAGCTTTGTCATGAACACTGAAGCTTTCTTT.

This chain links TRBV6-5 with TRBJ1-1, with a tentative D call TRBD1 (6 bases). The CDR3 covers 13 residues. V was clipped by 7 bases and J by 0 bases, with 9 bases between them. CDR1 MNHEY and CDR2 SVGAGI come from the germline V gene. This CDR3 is CASTGHLNTEAFF. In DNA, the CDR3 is TGTGCCAGCACGGGACACTTGAACACTGAAGCTTTCTTT.

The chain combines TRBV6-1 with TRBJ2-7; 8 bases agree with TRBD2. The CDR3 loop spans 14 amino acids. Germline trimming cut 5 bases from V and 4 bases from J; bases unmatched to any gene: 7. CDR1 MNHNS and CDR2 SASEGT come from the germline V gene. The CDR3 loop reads CASSQRTSIYEQYF. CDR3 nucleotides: TGTGCCAGCAGTCAAAGGACTAGCATATACGAGCAGTACTTC.

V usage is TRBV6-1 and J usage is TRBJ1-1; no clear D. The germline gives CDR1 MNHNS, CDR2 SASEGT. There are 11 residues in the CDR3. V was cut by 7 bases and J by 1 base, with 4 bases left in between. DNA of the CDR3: TGTGCCAGCATTAAGAACACTGAAGCTTTCTTT. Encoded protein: CASIKNTEAFF.

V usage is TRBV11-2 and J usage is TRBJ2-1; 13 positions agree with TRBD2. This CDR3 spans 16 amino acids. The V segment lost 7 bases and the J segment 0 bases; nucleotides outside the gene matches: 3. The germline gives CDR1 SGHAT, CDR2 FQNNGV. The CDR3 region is CASTRTSGGSYNEQFF. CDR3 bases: TGTGCCAGCACCCGGACTAGCGGGGGCTCCTACAATGAGCAGTTCTTC.

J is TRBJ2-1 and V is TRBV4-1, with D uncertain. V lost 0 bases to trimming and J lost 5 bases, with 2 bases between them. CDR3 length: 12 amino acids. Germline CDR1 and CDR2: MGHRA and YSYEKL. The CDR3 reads CASSQDHNEQFF. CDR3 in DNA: TGCGCCAGCAGCCAAGATCACAATGAGCAGTTCTTC.

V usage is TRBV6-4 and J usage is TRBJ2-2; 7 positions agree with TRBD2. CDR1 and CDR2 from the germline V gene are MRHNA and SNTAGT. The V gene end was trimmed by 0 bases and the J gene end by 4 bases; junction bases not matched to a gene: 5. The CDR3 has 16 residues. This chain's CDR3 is CASSDSGGSGTGELFF. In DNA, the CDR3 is TGTGCCAGCAGTGACTCGGGCGGGAGTGGCACCGGGGAGCTGTTTTTT.

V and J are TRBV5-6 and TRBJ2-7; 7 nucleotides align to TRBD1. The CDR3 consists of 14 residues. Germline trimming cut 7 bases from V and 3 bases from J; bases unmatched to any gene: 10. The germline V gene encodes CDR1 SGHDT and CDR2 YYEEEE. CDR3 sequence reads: CASGTRGNYYEQYF. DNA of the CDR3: TGTGCCAGCGGAACCAGGGGGAACTACTACGAGCAGTACTTC.

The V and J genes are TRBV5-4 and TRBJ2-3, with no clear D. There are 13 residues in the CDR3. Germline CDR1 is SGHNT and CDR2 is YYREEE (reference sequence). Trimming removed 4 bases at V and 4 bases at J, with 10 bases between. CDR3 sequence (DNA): TGTGCCAGCAGCGGACGTAGGGCAGATACGCAGTATTTT. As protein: CASSGRRADTQYF.

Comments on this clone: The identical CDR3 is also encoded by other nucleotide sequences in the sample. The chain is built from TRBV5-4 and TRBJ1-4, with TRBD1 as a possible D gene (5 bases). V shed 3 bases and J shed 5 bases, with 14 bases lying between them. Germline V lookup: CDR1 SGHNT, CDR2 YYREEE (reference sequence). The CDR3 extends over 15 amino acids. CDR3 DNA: TGTGCCAGCAGCTCACACCGGGACCGAAATGAAAAACTGTTTTTT. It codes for CASSSHRDRNEKLFF. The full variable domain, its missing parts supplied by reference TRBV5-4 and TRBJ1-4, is ETGVTQSPTHLIKTRGQQVTLRCSSQSGHNTVSWYQQALGQGPQFIFQYYREEENGRGNFPPRFSGLQFPNYSSELNVNALELDDSALYLCASSSHRDRNEKLFFGSGTQLSVL.

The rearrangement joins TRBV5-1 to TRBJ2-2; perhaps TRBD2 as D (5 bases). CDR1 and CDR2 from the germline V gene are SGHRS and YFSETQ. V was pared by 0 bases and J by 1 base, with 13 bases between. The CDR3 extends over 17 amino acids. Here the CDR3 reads CASSLAWQDLNTGELFF. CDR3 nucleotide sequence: TGCGCCAGCAGCTTGGCCTGGCAGGACTTGAACACCGGGGAGCTGTTTTTT. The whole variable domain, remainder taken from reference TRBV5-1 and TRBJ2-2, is KAGVTQTPRYLIKTRGQQVTLSCSPISGHRSVSWYQQTPGQGLQFLFEYFSETQRNKGNFPGRFSGRQFSNSRSEMNVSTLELGDSALYLCASSLAWQDLNTGELFFGEGSRLTVL.

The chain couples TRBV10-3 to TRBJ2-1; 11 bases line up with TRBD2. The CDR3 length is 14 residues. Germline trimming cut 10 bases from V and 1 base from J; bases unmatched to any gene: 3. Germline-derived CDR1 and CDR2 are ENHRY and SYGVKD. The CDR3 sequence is CASRTSGSYNEQFF. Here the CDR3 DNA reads TGTGCCAGCCGGACTAGCGGGTCCTACAATGAGCAGTTCTTC.

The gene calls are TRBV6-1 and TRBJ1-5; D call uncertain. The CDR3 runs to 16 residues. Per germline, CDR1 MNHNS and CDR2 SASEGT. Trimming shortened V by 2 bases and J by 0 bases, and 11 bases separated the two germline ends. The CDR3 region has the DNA TGTGCCAGCAGTGAATTGGTCGGATATAGCAATCAGCCCCAGCATTTT. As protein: CASSELVGYSNQPQHF.

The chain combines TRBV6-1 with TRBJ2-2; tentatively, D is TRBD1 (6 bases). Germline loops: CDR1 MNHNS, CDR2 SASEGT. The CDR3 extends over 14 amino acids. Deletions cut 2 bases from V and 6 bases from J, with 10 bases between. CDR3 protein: CASSERAGAGELFF. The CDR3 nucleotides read TGTGCCAGCAGTGAAAGGGCAGGGGCCGGGGAGCTGTTTTTT.

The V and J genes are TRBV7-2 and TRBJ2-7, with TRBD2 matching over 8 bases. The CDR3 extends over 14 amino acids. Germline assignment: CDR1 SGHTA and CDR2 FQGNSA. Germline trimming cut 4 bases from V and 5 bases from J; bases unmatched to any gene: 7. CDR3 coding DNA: TGTGCCAGCAGCTGGAGGACTAGCAGCGACGAGCAGTACTTC. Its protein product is CASSWRTSSDEQYF.

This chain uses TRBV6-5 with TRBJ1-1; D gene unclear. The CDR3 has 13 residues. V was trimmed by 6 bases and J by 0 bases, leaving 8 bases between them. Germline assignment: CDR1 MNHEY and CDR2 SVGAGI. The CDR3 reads CASSRVMNTEAFF. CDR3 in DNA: TGTGCCAGCAGCCGAGTAATGAACACTGAAGCTTTCTTT.